This passage covers 7 T cell receptor beta chains from one sample sequenced in a study of T cells of healthy individuals. TCRdb fed the 5' RACE reads into MiXCR, producing one record per CDR3 protein. The sample contains some 85,000 distinct CDR3 sequences, 5% of which appear only once. All receptors come from a female donor in good health.

This clonotype has a count of ten or more. The chain is built from TRBV29-1 and TRBJ2-5; D is unclear. CDR3 length: 10 amino acids. Germline V gene sequence: CDR1 SQVTM, CDR2 ANQGSEA. Trimming removed 4 bases from V and 4 bases from J, with 4 bases in between. The CDR3 sequence: CSVASETQYF. The CDR3 nucleotides read TGCAGCGTTGCCTCAGAGACCCAGTACTTC.

The rearrangement joins TRBV10-3 to TRBJ2-3; D perhaps matches TRBD2 (7 bases). Germline V gene lookup returns CDR1 ENHRY and CDR2 SYGVKD. The CDR3 length is 15 residues. The V end lost 8 bases, the J end lost 2 bases, and 17 bases lay between the germline ends. The CDR3 region is CAIAKGGGYTDTQYF. CDR3 DNA sequence: TGTGCCATCGCGAAGGGAGGGGGATACACAGATACGCAGTATTTT.

This clonotype has only a few counts. The J gene is TRBJ1-1, the V gene TRBV24-1; possibly TRBD1 for D (5 bases). Germline values: CDR1 KGHDR, CDR2 SFDVKD. V lost 7 bases, J lost 8 bases, and 16 bases lay in between. The CDR3 covers 13 residues. The CDR3 reads CATRDNVSPEAFF. CDR3 DNA sequence: TGTGCCACCAGGGACAACGTCTCACCGGAAGCTTTCTTT.

The rearrangement uses TRBV6-5 and TRBJ2-7; 10 bases fit TRBD2. J was trimmed by 3 bases and V by 5 bases; bases with no gene match: 4. Germline-derived CDR1 and CDR2 are MNHEY and SVGAGI. There are 14 residues in the CDR3. The CDR3 loop reads CASSTGTSDYEQYF. CDR3 DNA sequence: TGTGCCAGCAGTACCGGGACTAGCGACTACGAGCAGTACTTC.

There are many counts of this clonotype. The chain employs TRBV28 and TRBJ1-1; perhaps TRBD1 as D (5 bases). With 2 bases removed from V and 3 bases from J, the gap between germline ends came to 10 bases. Germline V gene data show CDR1 as MDHEN and CDR2 as SYDVKM. The CDR3 is 14 residues long. CDR3 nucleotides: TGTGCCAGCAGTTTACTGGGGACCTACACTGAAGCTTTCTTT. Its translation is CASSLLGTYTEAFF.

This chain links TRBV6-6 with TRBJ2-1; 7 nucleotides line up with TRBD2. The CDR3 has 14 residues. Looked up from germline, CDR1 is MNHNY and CDR2 is SVGAGI (reference sequence). V was clipped by 3 bases and J by 8 bases; unmatched bases: 7. CDR3 sequence: CASSYGAGVDEQFF. The CDR3 DNA sequence: TGTGCCAGCAGTTATGGGGCGGGAGTCGATGAGCAGTTCTTC.

This clonotype was seen at least ten times. The CDR3 protein is CASSPTGTENSPLHF. DNA for the CDR3: TGTGCCAGCAGTCCGACCGGGACAGAAAATTCACCCCTCCACTTT. V and J are TRBV27 and TRBJ1-6, with 7 bases that match TRBD1. This CDR3 is 15 amino acids long. Germline V CDR1 and CDR2: MNHEY, SMNVEV (reference sequence). V lost 5 bases and J lost 7; bases outside the gene matches: 8.